The present entry profiles one TCR beta chain with its context. Its matching antigen is unknown. This entry belongs to a study of T-cell memory formation after mild COVID-19. From 5'RACE with constant-segment primers came TCR alpha and TCR beta cDNA libraries that carried sample barcodes and UMIs. A single record per CDR3 protein comes from TCRdb applying MiXCR to the 5' RACE reads. The top ten clones hold about 6% of a sample with about 110,000 distinct CDR3 sequences, 18% of them seen once. Study results and caveats: From day 15 to 85, contracting clones were balanced between CD4 and CD8, whereas later expanders leaned toward CD4+. Clones from the second wave (peaking day 37) had unconfirmed SARS-CoV-2 specificity. For contracting clones, CD4+ ones sat mainly in CM and EM, CD8+ in EMRA.

V shed 3 bases, J shed 0 bases, and the junction held 4 bases outside the gene matches. The CDR3 is 16 residues long. Germline loops: CDR1 SGHTA, CDR2 FQGNSA. Sequenced input: PBMCs or a T cell subset sorted from them (not recorded which). V is TRBV7-2 and J is TRBJ1-4; 7 nucleotides align to TRBD1. This receptor was obtained from a man between 18 and 35 years old who had mild COVID-19 (a few samples of this study predate the infection). Cell type and time point are not known. CDR3 DNA sequence: TGTGCCAGCAGCTTTGGAGGGACAGCAACTAATGAAAAACTGTTTTTT. Its translation is CASSFGGTATNEKLFF. Combining the CDR3 with reference TRBV7-2 and TRBJ1-4 gives the whole variable domain GAGVSQSPSNKVTEKGKDVELRCDPISGHTALYWYRQSLGQGLEFLIYFQGNSAPDKSGLPSDRFSAERTGGSVSTLTIQRTQQEDSAVYLCASSFGGTATNEKLFFGSGTQLSVL.